These T cell receptor beta chains were read from a single sample in a study of Ad26.COV2.S vaccination and SARS-CoV-2 variants. The repertoire was sequenced with immunoSEQ multiplex PCR; TCRdb's copy has only in-frame clones and lacks some. The table shows around 320,000 clones, with about 86% occurring only once. The sequenced sample was peripheral blood, obtained in a trial of Ad26.COV2.S vaccine versus placebo. The receptor set was obtained from a person aged 18-60 years who received the Ad26.COV2.S COVID-19 vaccine or a placebo. Each CDR3 is given with its conserved first and last residue. The D gene is left open where the match is weak. Clone size is not always given. Where it is, it says once, few, many or a class for expanded clones.

d_gene: TRBD1
abundance: .
j_gene: TRBJ1-1
v_gene: TRBV18
CDR3aa: CASSRGTGRTEAFF
CDR3nt: TGTGCCAGCTCACGCGGGACAGGGCGAACTGAAGCTTTCTTT

d_gene: .
abundance: .
j_gene: TRBJ1-1
v_gene: TRBV6-1
CDR3aa: CASSEKTRGTEAFF
CDR3nt: TGTGCCAGCAGTGAGAAGACCCGGGGTACTGAAGCTTTCTTT

d_gene: TRBD1
abundance: .
j_gene: TRBJ1-5
v_gene: TRBV19
CDR3aa: CASLSTGEGQPQHF
CDR3nt: TGTGCCAGCTTATCGACAGGGGAAGGTCAGCCCCAGCATTTT

d_gene: .
abundance: .
j_gene: TRBJ1-2
v_gene: TRBV7-9
CDR3aa: CASSPTQGFYGYTF
CDR3nt: TGTGCCAGCAGCCCTACACAGGGCTTCTATGGCTACACCTTC

d_gene: TRBD2
abundance: .
j_gene: TRBJ2-3
v_gene: TRBV11-2
CDR3aa: CASSWTSGGADTQYF
CDR3nt: TGTGCCAGCAGCTGGACTAGCGGGGGGGCAGATACGCAGTATTTT

d_gene: .
abundance: .
j_gene: TRBJ1-3
v_gene: TRBV6-1
CDR3aa: CASSESGSGGVRNTIYF
CDR3nt: TGTGCCAGCAGTGAATCAGGGTCCGGGGGAGTGCGGAACACCATATATTTT

d_gene: TRBD1
abundance: few
j_gene: TRBJ1-3
v_gene: TRBV7-2
CDR3aa: CASSGGGLGGNTIYF
CDR3nt: TGTGCCAGCAGCGGAGGGGGCCTCGGTGGAAACACCATATATTTT

d_gene: TRBD2
abundance: .
j_gene: TRBJ2-7
v_gene: TRBV3-1/TRBV3-2
CDR3aa: CASSHLTSANYEQYF
CDR3nt: TGTGCCAGCAGCCACCTGACTAGCGCAAACTACGAGCAGTACTTC

d_gene: TRBD1
abundance: .
j_gene: TRBJ1-6
v_gene: TRBV5-5
CDR3aa: CASSSGQGAAPLHF
CDR3nt: TGTGCCAGCAGCTCAGGACAGGGGGCGGCACCCCTCCACTTT

d_gene: TRBD1
abundance: .
j_gene: TRBJ2-1
v_gene: TRBV18
CDR3aa: CASSPRGWDRGNYNEQFF
CDR3nt: TGTGCCAGCTCACCACGGGGGTGGGACAGAGGAAATTACAATGAGCAGTTCTTC

d_gene: TRBD2
abundance: .
j_gene: TRBJ2-3
v_gene: TRBV10-2
CDR3aa: CASSESSGGREDTQYF
CDR3nt: TGCGCCAGCAGTGAGTCTAGCGGGGGTAGAGAAGATACGCAGTATTTT

d_gene: TRBD1
abundance: .
j_gene: TRBJ2-7
v_gene: TRBV5-6
CDR3aa: CASSFAQGVYEQYF
CDR3nt: TGTGCCAGCAGCTTCGCTCAGGGGGTCTACGAGCAGTACTTC

d_gene: .
abundance: .
j_gene: TRBJ2-3
v_gene: TRBV24-1
CDR3aa: CATSEAGRGNTDTQYF
CDR3nt: TGTGCCACCAGTGAGGCGGGACGGGGAAACACAGATACGCAGTATTTT

d_gene: .
abundance: .
j_gene: TRBJ2-7
v_gene: TRBV25-1
CDR3aa: CASRSLSEQYF
CDR3nt: TGTGCCAGCAGATCCCTATCCGAGCAGTACTTC

d_gene: .
abundance: once
j_gene: TRBJ2-3
v_gene: TRBV27
CDR3aa: CASSFRQTTDTQYF
CDR3nt: TGTGCCAGCAGTTTTAGGCAGACCACAGATACGCAGTATTTT

d_gene: TRBD2
abundance: .
j_gene: TRBJ2-4
v_gene: TRBV3-1/TRBV3-2
CDR3aa: CASSQAEAGWNIQYF
CDR3nt: TGTGCCAGCAGCCAAGCGGAAGCGGGGTGGAACATTCAGTACTTC

d_gene: .
abundance: .
j_gene: TRBJ1-2
v_gene: TRBV6-5
CDR3aa: CASRPDFELYGYTF
CDR3nt: TGTGCCAGCAGACCGGACTTTGAACTTTATGGCTACACCTTC

d_gene: .
abundance: few
j_gene: TRBJ1-2
v_gene: TRBV19
CDR3aa: CASLPQDNLEDGYTF
CDR3nt: TGTGCCAGTTTACCCCAGGACAATTTGGAGGATGGCTACACCTTC

d_gene: .
abundance: .
j_gene: TRBJ2-3
v_gene: TRBV25-1
CDR3aa: CASSVGAGWGSDTQYF
CDR3nt: TGTGCCAGCAGTGTGGGGGCGGGATGGGGGTCAGATACGCAGTATTTT

d_gene: TRBD1
abundance: .
j_gene: TRBJ1-2
v_gene: TRBV13
CDR3aa: CASSRRPGQAYYGYTF
CDR3nt: TGTGCCAGCAGCCGCCGACCGGGACAGGCCTACTATGGCTACACCTTC

d_gene: TRBD2
abundance: .
j_gene: TRBJ2-1
v_gene: TRBV11-2
CDR3aa: CASSSSGGAGEQFF
CDR3nt: TGTGCCAGCAGCTCTAGCGGGGGGGCCGGTGAGCAGTTCTTC

d_gene: .
abundance: few
j_gene: TRBJ2-1
v_gene: TRBV4-1
CDR3aa: CASSQVRQGPYNEQFF
CDR3nt: TGCGCCAGCAGCCAAGTGCGGCAGGGGCCCTACAATGAGCAGTTCTTC

d_gene: .
abundance: .
j_gene: TRBJ2-1
v_gene: TRBV11-3
CDR3aa: CASSSRIQGEGRDEQFF
CDR3nt: TGTGCCAGCAGCAGCAGAATTCAGGGGGAGGGTAGGGATGAGCAGTTCTTC

d_gene: .
abundance: few
j_gene: TRBJ2-7
v_gene: TRBV7-2
CDR3aa: CASSSGAFDSYEQYF
CDR3nt: TGTGCCAGCAGCTCGGGGGCGTTCGATTCCTACGAGCAGTACTTC

d_gene: .
abundance: .
j_gene: TRBJ2-3
v_gene: TRBV6-4
CDR3aa: CASSEQGGTDTQYF
CDR3nt: TGTGCCAGCAGTGAACAGGGTGGCACAGATACGCAGTATTTT

d_gene: TRBD2
abundance: .
j_gene: TRBJ2-5
v_gene: TRBV4-1
CDR3aa: CASSQEGLAGRETQYF
CDR3nt: TGCGCCAGCAGCCAAGAAGGGCTAGCGGGCCGAGAGACCCAGTACTTC

d_gene: TRBD1
abundance: .
j_gene: TRBJ2-5
v_gene: TRBV6-5
CDR3aa: CASTPLRQGGETQYF
CDR3nt: TGTGCCAGCACCCCCTTACGACAGGGTGGAGAGACCCAGTACTTC

d_gene: .
abundance: .
j_gene: TRBJ2-7
v_gene: TRBV30
CDR3aa: CAWSEEGFAYEQYF
CDR3nt: TGTGCCTGGAGTGAGGAGGGTTTCGCCTACGAGCAGTACTTC